The entry below gives a single T cell receptor beta chain sequence along with its context. Its cognate antigen has yet to be identified. The sample holds no much larger clone one base away, and base qualities are not on file. This entry belongs to a study of chemoradiotherapy in HPV16-positive cancers (dated by TCRdb to 2022 to 2024). About the investigation overall: Candidate HPV-specific T-cell clones and common TCR motifs were defined through functional T-cell assays on cells from a couple of HPV16-positive patients. The study asked whether T-cell immunity to the HPV oncoproteins E6 and E7 changes during chemoradiotherapy and whether this immunity affects survival. The candidate HPV-specific TCRs and motifs were subsequently tracked in TCR repertoires obtained from 86 patients with HPV-related cancers.

Libraries came from the immunoSEQ multiplex PCR assay. As stored in TCRdb, this immuneACCESS dataset retains in-frame rearrangements with V and J assigned. A fraction of the clones does not appear; measured against another copy, unresolved V genes explain less than half of the discrepancy, and the remainder lacks a known reason. Counted in this sample were around 6,500 clones; more than 60% of them appeared once. The ten top clones hold roughly 6% of the sample. What the study reported, not specific to this receptor: In HPV16-positive patients, expansion of HPV-responsive T cells during chemoradiotherapy was found to be associated with improved recurrence-free survival. Expansion of candidate HPV-specific clones and E7-related TCR motifs was observed in the tumor microenvironment during treatment, whereas no such expansion was observed for non-HPV-specific T cells. The functional definition of HPV-specific T cells was derived from only a couple of HPV16-positive patients, and the survival association was reported for HPV16-positive patients.

Repertoires were sampled multiple times during chemoradiotherapy, which allowed clonal expansion in the tumor microenvironment to be followed. The material sequenced was tumor tissue, taken from a patient who underwent chemoradiotherapy. This TCR was sampled from a human donor with HPV-associated anogenital cancer.

The CDR3 region has the sequence CASSVDPSMETQYF. The DNA is TGTGCCAGCAGCGTAGACCCTAGTATGGAGACCCAGTACTTC. Here the chain combines TRBV9 and TRBJ2-5; too little of a D gene remains to name it. V gives up 0 bases and J gives up 5 bases, and the segment between their germline ends measures 11 bases. The germline V gene sets CDR1 to SGDLS and CDR2 to YYNGEE. From its cysteine to its phenylalanine, the CDR3 spans 14 amino acids. The entry retains the CDR3 DNA only, 42 bases that are in frame from base 1.